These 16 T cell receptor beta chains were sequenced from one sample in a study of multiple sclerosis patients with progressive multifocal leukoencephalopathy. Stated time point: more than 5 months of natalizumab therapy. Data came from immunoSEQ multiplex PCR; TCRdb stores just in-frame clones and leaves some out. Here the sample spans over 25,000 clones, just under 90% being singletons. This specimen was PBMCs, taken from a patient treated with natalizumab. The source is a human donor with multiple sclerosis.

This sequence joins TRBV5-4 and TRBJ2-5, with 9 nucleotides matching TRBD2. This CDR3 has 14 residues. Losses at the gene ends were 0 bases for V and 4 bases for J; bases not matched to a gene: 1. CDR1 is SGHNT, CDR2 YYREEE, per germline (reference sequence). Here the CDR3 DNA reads TGTGCCAGCAGCTTGGTAGCGGGAGTAGAGACCCAGTACTTC. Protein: CASSLVAGVETQYF.

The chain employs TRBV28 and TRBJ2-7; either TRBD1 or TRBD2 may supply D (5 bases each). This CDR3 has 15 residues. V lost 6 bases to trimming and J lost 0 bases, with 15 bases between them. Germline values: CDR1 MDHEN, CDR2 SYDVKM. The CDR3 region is CASSPGEDSSYEQYF. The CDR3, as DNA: TGTGCCAGCAGCCCCGGGGAAGACAGCTCCTACGAGCAGTACTTC.

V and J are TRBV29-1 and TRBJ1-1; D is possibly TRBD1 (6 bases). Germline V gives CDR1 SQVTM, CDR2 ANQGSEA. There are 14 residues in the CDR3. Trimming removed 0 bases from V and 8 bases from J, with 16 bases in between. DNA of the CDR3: TGCAGCGTTGAAGACTGGGAAGGGGGTTTGGAAGCTTTCTTT. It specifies CSVEDWEGGLEAFF.

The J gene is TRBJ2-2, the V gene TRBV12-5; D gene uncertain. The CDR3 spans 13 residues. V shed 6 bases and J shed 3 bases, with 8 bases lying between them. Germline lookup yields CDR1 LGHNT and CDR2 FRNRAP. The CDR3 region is CASGHSDTGELFF. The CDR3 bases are TGTGCTAGTGGCCACAGTGACACCGGGGAGCTGTTTTTT.

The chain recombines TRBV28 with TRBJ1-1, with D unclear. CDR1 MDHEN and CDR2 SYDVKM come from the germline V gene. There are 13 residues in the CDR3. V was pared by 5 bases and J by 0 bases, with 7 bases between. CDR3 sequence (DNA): TGTGCCAGCAGTCCTACAGTGAACACTGAAGCTTTCTTT. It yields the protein CASSPTVNTEAFF. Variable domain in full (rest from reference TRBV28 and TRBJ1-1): DVKVTQSSRYLVKRTGEKVFLECVQDMDHENMFWYRQDPGLGLRLIYFSYDVKMKEKGDIPEGYSVSREKKERFSLILESASTNQTSMYLCASSPTVNTEAFFGQGTRLTVV.

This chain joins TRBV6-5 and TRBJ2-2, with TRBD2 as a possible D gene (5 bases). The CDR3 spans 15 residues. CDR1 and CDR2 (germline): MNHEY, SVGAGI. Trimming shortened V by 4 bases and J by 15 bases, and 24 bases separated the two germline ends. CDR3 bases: TGTGCCAGCAGTTCCCTCGGTAGCGAGATAAATGAGTTGTTTTTT. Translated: CASSSLGSEINELFF.

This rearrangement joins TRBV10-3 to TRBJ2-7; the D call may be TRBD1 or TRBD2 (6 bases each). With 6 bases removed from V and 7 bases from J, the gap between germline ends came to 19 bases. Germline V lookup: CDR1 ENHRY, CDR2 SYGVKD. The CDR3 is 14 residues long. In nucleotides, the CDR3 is TGTGCCATCAGGGAAGGGACCGGGGGCCGGGAGCAGTACTTC. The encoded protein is CAIREGTGGREQYF.

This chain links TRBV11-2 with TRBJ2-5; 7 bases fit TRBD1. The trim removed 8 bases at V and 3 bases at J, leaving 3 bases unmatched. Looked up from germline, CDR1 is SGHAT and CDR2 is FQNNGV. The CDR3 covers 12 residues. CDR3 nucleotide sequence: TGTGCCAGCGGACAGGTGAAAGAGACCCAGTACTTC. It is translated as CASGQVKETQYF.

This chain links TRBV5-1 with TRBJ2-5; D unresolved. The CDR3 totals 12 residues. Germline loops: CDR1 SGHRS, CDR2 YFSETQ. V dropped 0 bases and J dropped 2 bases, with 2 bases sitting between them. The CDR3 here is CASSLGQETQYF. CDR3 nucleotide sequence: TGCGCCAGCAGCTTGGGACAAGAGACCCAGTACTTC.

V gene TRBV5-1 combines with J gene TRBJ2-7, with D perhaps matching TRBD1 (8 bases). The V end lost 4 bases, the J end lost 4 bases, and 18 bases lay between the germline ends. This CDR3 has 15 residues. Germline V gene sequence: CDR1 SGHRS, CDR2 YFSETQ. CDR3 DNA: TGCGCCAGCAGCCCACAAACAGGGGGAGGGTACGAGCAGTACTTC. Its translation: CASSPQTGGGYEQYF.

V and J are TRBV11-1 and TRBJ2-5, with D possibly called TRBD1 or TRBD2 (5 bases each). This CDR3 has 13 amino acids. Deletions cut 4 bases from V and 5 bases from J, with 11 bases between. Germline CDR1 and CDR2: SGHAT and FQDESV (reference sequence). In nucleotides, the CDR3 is TGTGCCAGCAGCTCCGGGGCCGCGGAGACCCAGTACTTC. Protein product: CASSSGAAETQYF.

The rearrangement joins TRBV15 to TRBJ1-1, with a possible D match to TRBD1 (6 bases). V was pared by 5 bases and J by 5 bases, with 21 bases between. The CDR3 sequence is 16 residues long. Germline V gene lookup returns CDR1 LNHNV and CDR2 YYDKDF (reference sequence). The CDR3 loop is CATSAKRGRGGTEAFF. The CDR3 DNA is TGTGCCACCAGCGCCAAAAGGGGGAGGGGAGGGACTGAAGCTTTCTTT.

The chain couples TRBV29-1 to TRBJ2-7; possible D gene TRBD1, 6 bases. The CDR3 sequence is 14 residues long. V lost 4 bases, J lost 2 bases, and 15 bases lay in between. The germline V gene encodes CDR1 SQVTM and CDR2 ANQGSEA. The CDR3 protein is CSVVTGFNTYEQYF. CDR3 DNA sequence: TGCAGCGTTGTCACAGGGTTTAACACCTACGAGCAGTACTTC.

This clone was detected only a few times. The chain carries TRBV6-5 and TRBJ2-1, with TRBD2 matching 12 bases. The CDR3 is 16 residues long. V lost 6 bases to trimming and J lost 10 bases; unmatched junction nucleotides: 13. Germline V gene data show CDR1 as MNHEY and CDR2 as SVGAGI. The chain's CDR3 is CASSYGVLAGGGEQFF. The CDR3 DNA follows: TGTGCCAGCAGCTACGGTGTCCTAGCGGGAGGGGGGGAGCAGTTCTTC.

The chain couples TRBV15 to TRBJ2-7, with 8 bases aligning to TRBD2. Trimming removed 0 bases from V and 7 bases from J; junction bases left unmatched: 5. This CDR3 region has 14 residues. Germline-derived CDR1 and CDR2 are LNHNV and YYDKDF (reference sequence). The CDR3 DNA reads TGTGCCACCAGCAGAGATGGGACGGGAGGGGAGCAGTACTTC. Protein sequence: CATSRDGTGGEQYF.

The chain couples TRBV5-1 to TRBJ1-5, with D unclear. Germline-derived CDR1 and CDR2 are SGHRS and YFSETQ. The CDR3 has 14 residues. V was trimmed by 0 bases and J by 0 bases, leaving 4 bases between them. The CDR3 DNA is TGCGCCAGCAGCTTGGGCACTAGCAATCAGCCCCAGCATTTT. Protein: CASSLGTSNQPQHF. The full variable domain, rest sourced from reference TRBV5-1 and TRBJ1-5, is KAGVTQTPRYLIKTRGQQVTLSCSPISGHRSVSWYQQTPGQGLQFLFEYFSETQRNKGNFPGRFSGRQFSNSRSEMNVSTLELGDSALYLCASSLGTSNQPQHFGDGTRLSIL.